A selection of T cell receptor beta chains follows, all from one sample in a study of blood T cell repertoires in COVID-19. Libraries were prepared by immunoSEQ multiplex PCR; TCRdb keeps only in-frame clonotypes and omits some of them. The sample has about 64,000 clones, roughly 84% seen once. Sequences were obtained from peripheral blood. Receptor source: an older man with acute or convalescent COVID-19. CDR3s include the opening cysteine and the closing phenylalanine or tryptophan. A D gene is named only where the DNA matches it firmly. Clone size is shown for a subset of rows, as once, few, many or a class of expanded clone.

len: 16; v_gene: TRBV11-2; abundance: NA; d_gene: NA; j_gene: TRBJ2-3; CDR3nt: TGTGCCAGCAGACGAGAACCCGCCTACCTCCCAGATACGCAGTATTTT; CDR3aa: CASRREPAYLPDTQYF
len: 15; v_gene: TRBV5-6; abundance: NA; d_gene: NA; j_gene: TRBJ1-1; CDR3nt: TGTGCCAGCAGCGCAATACAGGGTAGTAGCACTGAAGCTTTCTTT; CDR3aa: CASSAIQGSSTEAFF
len: 17; v_gene: TRBV5-3; abundance: NA; d_gene: TRBD1; j_gene: TRBJ2-1; CDR3nt: TGTGCCAGAAGCGTCACCTCCAGCAGGGGGACCTACAATGAGCAGTTCTTC; CDR3aa: CARSVTSSRGTYNEQFF
len: 17; v_gene: TRBV7-2; abundance: NA; d_gene: TRBD1; j_gene: TRBJ1-1; CDR3nt: TGTGCCAGCAGCTATGGAGGGACAGGGCCCTTTAACACTGAAGCTTTCTTT; CDR3aa: CASSYGGTGPFNTEAFF
len: 14; v_gene: TRBV29-1; abundance: NA; d_gene: NA; j_gene: TRBJ2-1; CDR3nt: TGCAGCGTCGAAGACAGGTTAACCTACAATGAGCAGTTCTTC; CDR3aa: CSVEDRLTYNEQFF
len: 14; v_gene: TRBV15; abundance: NA; d_gene: NA; j_gene: TRBJ2-5; CDR3nt: TGTGCCACCAGCCCAGGTCCGGGATCTAAGACCCAGTACTTC; CDR3aa: CATSPGPGSKTQYF
len: 16; v_gene: TRBV7-2; abundance: NA; d_gene: NA; j_gene: TRBJ2-3; CDR3nt: TGTGCCAGCAGACGTATGAACAGGGTCACCACAGATACGCAGTATTTT; CDR3aa: CASRRMNRVTTDTQYF
len: 15; v_gene: TRBV5-4; abundance: once; d_gene: NA; j_gene: TRBJ1-2; CDR3nt: TGTGCCAGCAGCTTGTGGGCCACCTCGAACTATGGCTACACCTTC; CDR3aa: CASSLWATSNYGYTF
len: 16; v_gene: TRBV5-1; abundance: NA; d_gene: TRBD2; j_gene: TRBJ2-5; CDR3nt: TGCGCCAGCAGCCCGGGCGGAGCGGGGGTCCAAGAGACCCAGTACTTC; CDR3aa: CASSPGGAGVQETQYF
len: 15; v_gene: TRBV11-2; abundance: NA; d_gene: NA; j_gene: TRBJ2-1; CDR3nt: TGTGCCAGCAGCCCTTCCACGGGTTTCGGATCTGAGCAGTTCTTC; CDR3aa: CASSPSTGFGSEQFF
len: 13; v_gene: TRBV7-3; abundance: NA; d_gene: TRBD1; j_gene: TRBJ2-1; CDR3nt: TGTGCCAGCAGCCTGGACAGGGACAATGAGCAGTTCTTC; CDR3aa: CASSLDRDNEQFF
len: 17; v_gene: TRBV30; abundance: NA; d_gene: NA; j_gene: TRBJ2-7; CDR3nt: TGTGCCTGGAGTACCCCCAGGCGGGGGCTAAGCTCCTACGAGCAGTACTTC; CDR3aa: CAWSTPRRGLSSYEQYF
len: 15; v_gene: TRBV19; abundance: NA; d_gene: NA; j_gene: TRBJ2-6; CDR3nt: TGTGCCAGTAATCAGGGGTCCTCTGGGGCCAACGTCCTGACTTTC; CDR3aa: CASNQGSSGANVLTF
len: 13; v_gene: TRBV7-2; abundance: NA; d_gene: NA; j_gene: TRBJ2-5; CDR3nt: TGTGCCAGCAGCTTACAACGGCAAGAGACCCAGTACTTC; CDR3aa: CASSLQRQETQYF
len: 13; v_gene: TRBV2; abundance: NA; d_gene: NA; j_gene: TRBJ2-3; CDR3nt: TGTGCCAGCAGTGGTCTTCCCACAGATACGCAGTATTTT; CDR3aa: CASSGLPTDTQYF
len: 14; v_gene: TRBV7-6; abundance: NA; d_gene: NA; j_gene: TRBJ1-3; CDR3nt: TGTGCCAGCAGCCAAAAGAGCTCTGGAAACACCATATATTTT; CDR3aa: CASSQKSSGNTIYF
len: 15; v_gene: TRBV9; abundance: NA; d_gene: TRBD1; j_gene: TRBJ1-2; CDR3nt: TGTGCCAGCAGCGCGCGGGCCGGGACAGGGGCCGGCTACACCTTC; CDR3aa: CASSARAGTGAGYTF
len: 15; v_gene: TRBV4-2; abundance: many; d_gene: NA; j_gene: TRBJ1-1; CDR3nt: TGTGCCAGCAGCCAAGTAATAGGGGATTACACTGAAGCTTTCTTT; CDR3aa: CASSQVIGDYTEAFF
len: 15; v_gene: TRBV7-9; abundance: NA; d_gene: TRBD2; j_gene: TRBJ2-1; CDR3nt: TGTGCCAGCAGCTTTGGGCAGGCGGGGGACAATGAGCAGTTCTTC; CDR3aa: CASSFGQAGDNEQFF
len: 14; v_gene: TRBV19; abundance: NA; d_gene: NA; j_gene: TRBJ1-6; CDR3nt: TGTGCCAGTAGCGGGGGTAGGGATAATTCACCCCTCCACTTT; CDR3aa: CASSGGRDNSPLHF
len: 15; v_gene: TRBV7-9; abundance: NA; d_gene: TRBD2; j_gene: TRBJ2-3; CDR3nt: TGTGCCAGCAGCTTAATAGGGGACTTGGGCGGGGGACTTCTTTTT; CDR3aa: CASSLIGDLGGGLLF
len: 14; v_gene: TRBV18; abundance: NA; d_gene: TRBD1; j_gene: TRBJ1-1; CDR3nt: TGTGCCAGCTCAATGGACAGGGCGAACACTGAAGCTTTCTTT; CDR3aa: CASSMDRANTEAFF
len: 15; v_gene: TRBV5-1; abundance: NA; d_gene: TRBD1; j_gene: TRBJ1-4; CDR3nt: TGCGCCAGCAGCTTCTTGGGACAGGTTAATGAAAAACTGTTTTTT; CDR3aa: CASSFLGQVNEKLFF
len: 15; v_gene: TRBV6-5; abundance: NA; d_gene: TRBD1; j_gene: TRBJ2-7; CDR3nt: TGTGCCAGCAGTTACGTCCAGGGGGCGATCAACGAGCAGTACTTC; CDR3aa: CASSYVQGAINEQYF
len: 16; v_gene: TRBV6-2/TRBV6-3; abundance: NA; d_gene: NA; j_gene: TRBJ1-5; CDR3nt: TGTGCCAGCAGTTCCTCCTGGGGGCTAGGCAATCAGCCCCAGCATTTT; CDR3aa: CASSSSWGLGNQPQHF
len: 12; v_gene: TRBV18; abundance: NA; d_gene: TRBD1; j_gene: TRBJ2-3; CDR3nt: TGTGCCAGCTCACCGACAGGGAACACGCAGTATTTT; CDR3aa: CASSPTGNTQYF
len: 13; v_gene: TRBV4-3; abundance: once; d_gene: NA; j_gene: TRBJ2-1; CDR3nt: TGCGCCAGCAGCCAAGGCAGGGATGATGAGCAGTTCTTC; CDR3aa: CASSQGRDDEQFF
len: 11; v_gene: TRBV7-6; abundance: NA; d_gene: NA; j_gene: TRBJ1-4; CDR3nt: TGTGCCAGCAGCTTAGGGCAGGGACTGTTTTTT; CDR3aa: CASSLGQGLFF
len: 12; v_gene: TRBV11-1; abundance: once; d_gene: NA; j_gene: TRBJ1-3; CDR3nt: TGTGCCAGCAGCCACTCTGGAAACACCATATATTTT; CDR3aa: CASSHSGNTIYF
len: 15; v_gene: TRBV9; abundance: NA; d_gene: TRBD2; j_gene: TRBJ2-3; CDR3nt: TGTGCCAGCAGCACGGGACTAGCGAGCACAGATACGCAGTATTTT; CDR3aa: CASSTGLASTDTQYF
len: 14; v_gene: TRBV18; abundance: NA; d_gene: TRBD1; j_gene: TRBJ2-7; CDR3nt: TGTGCCAGCTCACCGGACAGGGGAGGGTACGAGCAGTACTTC; CDR3aa: CASSPDRGGYEQYF
len: 15; v_gene: TRBV7-2; abundance: NA; d_gene: TRBD1; j_gene: TRBJ1-3; CDR3nt: TGTGCCAGCAGCTTAGAGGGACAGTCTGGAAACACCATATATTTT; CDR3aa: CASSLEGQSGNTIYF
len: 15; v_gene: TRBV28; abundance: NA; d_gene: TRBD1; j_gene: TRBJ1-2; CDR3nt: TGTGCCGGAAGGGACAGGGGGCGAAGCGAAATGGGCTACACCTTC; CDR3aa: CAGRDRGRSEMGYTF
len: 14; v_gene: TRBV4-1; abundance: NA; d_gene: NA; j_gene: TRBJ2-2; CDR3nt: TGCGCCAGCAGCCAAAGGAGGGAATTTGGGGAGCTGTTTTTT; CDR3aa: CASSQRREFGELFF
len: 19; v_gene: TRBV7-7; abundance: NA; d_gene: TRBD2; j_gene: TRBJ2-3; CDR3nt: TGTGCTAGCAGCCTCCGGACTAGCGGGGGGGCCTCGGGCACAGATACGCAGTATTTT; CDR3aa: CASSLRTSGGASGTDTQYF
len: 17; v_gene: TRBV4-3; abundance: NA; d_gene: NA; j_gene: TRBJ1-3; CDR3nt: TGCGCCAGCAGCCAAGGCCTTTACACAAGCTCTGGAAACACCATATATTTT; CDR3aa: CASSQGLYTSSGNTIYF
len: 17; v_gene: TRBV28; abundance: NA; d_gene: NA; j_gene: TRBJ1-3; CDR3nt: TGTGCCAGCAGTTTAAGCAGGGGACGTGCTTCTGGAAACACCATATATTTT; CDR3aa: CASSLSRGRASGNTIYF
len: 18; v_gene: TRBV5-1; abundance: NA; d_gene: TRBD1; j_gene: TRBJ1-4; CDR3nt: TGCGCCAGCAGCTTTGGAATCCCCCAGGGGGCTGCTAATGAAAAACTGTTTTTT; CDR3aa: CASSFGIPQGAANEKLFF
len: 14; v_gene: TRBV5-6; abundance: once; d_gene: TRBD1; j_gene: TRBJ1-2; CDR3nt: TGTGCCAGCAGCTTGGACAGGGGCAACTATGGCTACACCTTC; CDR3aa: CASSLDRGNYGYTF
len: 15; v_gene: TRBV11-3; abundance: NA; d_gene: TRBD2; j_gene: TRBJ2-1; CDR3nt: TGTGCCAGCAGCACGGGACTAGCGGGGGGGAAAGAGCAGTTCTTC; CDR3aa: CASSTGLAGGKEQFF
len: 13; v_gene: TRBV6-5; abundance: once; d_gene: NA; j_gene: TRBJ1-6; CDR3nt: TGTGCCAGCAGTTACTCGAGGGGGACACCCCTCCACTTT; CDR3aa: CASSYSRGTPLHF
len: 13; v_gene: TRBV6-5; abundance: NA; d_gene: NA; j_gene: TRBJ1-1; CDR3nt: TGTGCCAGCAGCCTCAACCGGGACACTGAAGCTTTCTTT; CDR3aa: CASSLNRDTEAFF
len: 13; v_gene: TRBV7-2; abundance: NA; d_gene: NA; j_gene: TRBJ2-1; CDR3nt: TGTGCCAGCAGCCGGGACTCCAACTATGAGCAGTTCTTC; CDR3aa: CASSRDSNYEQFF
len: 15; v_gene: TRBV7-9; abundance: NA; d_gene: TRBD1; j_gene: TRBJ2-7; CDR3nt: TGTGCCAGCAGCTCCCGACAGGGAAGCGCCTACGAGCAGTACTTC; CDR3aa: CASSSRQGSAYEQYF
len: 15; v_gene: TRBV5-1; abundance: NA; d_gene: NA; j_gene: TRBJ2-5; CDR3nt: TGCGCCAGCAGCTTGGTGCAGACACCCCAAGAGACCCAGTACTTC; CDR3aa: CASSLVQTPQETQYF
len: 14; v_gene: TRBV2; abundance: NA; d_gene: NA; j_gene: TRBJ2-5; CDR3nt: TGTGCCAGCAGTGTTTCGGGGAGCGGTGAGACCCAGTACTTC; CDR3aa: CASSVSGSGETQYF